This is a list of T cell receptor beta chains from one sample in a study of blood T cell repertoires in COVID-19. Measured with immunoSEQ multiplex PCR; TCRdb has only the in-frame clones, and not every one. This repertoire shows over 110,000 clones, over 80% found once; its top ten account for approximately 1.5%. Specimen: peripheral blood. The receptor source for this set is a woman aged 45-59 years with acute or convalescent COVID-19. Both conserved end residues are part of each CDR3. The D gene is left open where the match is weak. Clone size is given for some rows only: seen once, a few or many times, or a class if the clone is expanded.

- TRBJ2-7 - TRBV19 TGTGCCAGTAGTATCGGATCGGGGGCCAGGGGGGAGCAGTACTTC CASSIGSGARGEQYF
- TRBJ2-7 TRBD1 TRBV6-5 TGTGCCAGCAGTAGGGACAGGGTATTTCCCGAGCAGTACTTC CASSRDRVFPEQYF
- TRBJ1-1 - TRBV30 TGTGCCTGGAGCCCTGGGGGGGATGAAGCTTTCTTT CAWSPGGDEAFF
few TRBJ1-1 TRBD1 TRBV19 TGTGCCAGTAGTTCAACAGGGGGCGCGGAGATAAACTTT CASSSTGGAEINF
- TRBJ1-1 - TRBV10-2 TGCGCCAGCAGCGACAGGCTCATGAACACTGAAGCTTTCTTT CASSDRLMNTEAFF
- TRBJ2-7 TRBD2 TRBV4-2 TGTGCCAGCAGCTTTCGCGGGGGGGCGAACTACGAGCAGTACTTC CASSFRGGANYEQYF
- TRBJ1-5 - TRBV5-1 TGCGCCAGCAGCTTGGGAAGGGGATCAAATCAGCCCCAGCATTTT CASSLGRGSNQPQHF
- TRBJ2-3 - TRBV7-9 TGTGCCAGCAGCTTAGACCCCCGGACAGCGTATTCATCCCCAGATACGCAGTATTTT CASSLDPRTAYSSPDTQYF
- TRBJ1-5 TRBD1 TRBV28 TGTGCCAGCGGGACAGGGCATAGCAATCAGCCCCAGCATTTT CASGTGHSNQPQHF
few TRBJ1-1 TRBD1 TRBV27 TGTGCCAGCAGAATATCGACAGGGAGTACTGAAGCTTTCTTT CASRISTGSTEAFF
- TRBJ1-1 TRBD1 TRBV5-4 TGTGCCAGCAGCAACCAGGGGGCTGAAGCTTTCTTT CASSNQGAEAFF
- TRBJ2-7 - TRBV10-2 TGCGCCAGCAAGCCCCCGGACAGTGGACCCTACGAGCAGTACTTC CASKPPDSGPYEQYF
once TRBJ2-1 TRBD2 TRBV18 TGTGCCAGCTCACCCTTTACCGGGACTAGCGGGGGCGATGAGCAGTTCTTC CASSPFTGTSGGDEQFF
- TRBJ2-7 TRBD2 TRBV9 TGTGCCAGCAGCGTCGGACTAGCGGACTACGAGCAGTACTTC CASSVGLADYEQYF
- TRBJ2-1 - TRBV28 TGTGCCAGCAGGGACCTTGGGGGGGGGCTTGATGAGCAGTTCTTC CASRDLGGGLDEQFF
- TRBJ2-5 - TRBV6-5 TGTGCCACTTCCCTGGGGGGTACGCTGAAAGAGACCCAGTACTTC CATSLGGTLKETQYF
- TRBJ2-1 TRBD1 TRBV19 TGTGCCAGTTCCCCGGACAGGGGGTCCTACAATGAGCAGTTCTTC CASSPDRGSYNEQFF
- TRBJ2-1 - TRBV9 TGTGCCAGCAGCGTCGGCGGGTTGGCCTACAATGAGCAGTTCTTC CASSVGGLAYNEQFF
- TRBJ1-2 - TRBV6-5 TGTGCCAGCAGTTCCACATTTCGTGGGAGCTATGGCTACACCTTC CASSSTFRGSYGYTF
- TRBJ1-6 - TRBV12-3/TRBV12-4 TGTGCCAGCAGTACAGGGCCCAATTCACCCCTCCACTTT CASSTGPNSPLHF
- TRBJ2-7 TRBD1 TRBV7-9 TGTGCCAGCAGCAACCGGGACAGGTACTACGAGCAGTACTTC CASSNRDRYYEQYF
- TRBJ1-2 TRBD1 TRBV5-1 TGCGCCAGCAGCTTAGGTCAGGGGGCCGGAGGCTACACCTTC CASSLGQGAGGYTF
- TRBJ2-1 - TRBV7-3 TGTGCCAGCAGCCACAGGGGGGGAGAGCAGTTCTTC CASSHRGGEQFF
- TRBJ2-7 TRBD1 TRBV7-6 TGTGCCAGCAGCTTTGACAGGGTGGGGGAGCAGTACTTC CASSFDRVGEQYF
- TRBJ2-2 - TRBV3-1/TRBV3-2 TGTGCCAGCAGCCAAGCACAGGTGGCCGGGGAGCTGTTTTTT CASSQAQVAGELFF
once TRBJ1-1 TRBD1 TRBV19 TGTGCCAGTAGTCTAACGACAGGGGGAAACACTGAAGCTTTCTTT CASSLTTGGNTEAFF
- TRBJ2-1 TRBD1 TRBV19 TGTGCCAGTAATGGGGCGGACAGGGTTAATGAGCAGTTCTTC CASNGADRVNEQFF
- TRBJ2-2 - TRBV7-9 TGTGCCAGCAGCTTCGGAGGGGGCGCGGCCACCGGGGAGCTGTTTTTT CASSFGGGAATGELFF
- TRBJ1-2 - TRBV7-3 TGTGCCAGCAGGCCTGGGCCCGAATTCGGCGGCTACACCTTC CASRPGPEFGGYTF
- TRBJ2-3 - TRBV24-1 TGTGCCACCAGTGACCCTGCAGGAACAGATACGCAGTATTTT CATSDPAGTDTQYF
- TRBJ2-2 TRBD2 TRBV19 TGTGCCAGTGGGACTAGCGGGAGAGCGGAGCTGTTTTTT CASGTSGRAELFF
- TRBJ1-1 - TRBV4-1 TGCGCCAGCAGCCAAGCGGGGGAATTGAACACTGAAGCTTTCTTT CASSQAGELNTEAFF
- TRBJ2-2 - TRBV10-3 TGTGCCATCAGCGAGCCCGCAGGGGAAACCGGGGAGCTGTTTTTT CAISEPAGETGELFF
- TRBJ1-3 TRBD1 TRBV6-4 TGTGCCAGCAGTGGGGACAGCAACTCTGGAAACACCATATATTTT CASSGDSNSGNTIYF
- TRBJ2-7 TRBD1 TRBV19 TGTGCCAGTAGTACGCTGGACAGGGGATACGAGCAGTACTTC CASSTLDRGYEQYF
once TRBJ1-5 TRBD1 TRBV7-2 TGTGCCAGCAGCTGGGGGGGGGACAGGAGAGTACAGCCCCAGCATTTT CASSWGGDRRVQPQHF
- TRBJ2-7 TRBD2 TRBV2 TGTGCCAGCAAAGTATTGGGACTAGCGGGGAGTTACGAGCAGTACTTC CASKVLGLAGSYEQYF
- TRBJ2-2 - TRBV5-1 TGCGCCAGCAGCTTAGCGGACACCGGGGAGCTGTTTTTT CASSLADTGELFF
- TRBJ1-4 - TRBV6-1 TGTGCCAGCAGTGAATTTGGGGGGGCAGGCTTTGAAAAACTGTTTTTT CASSEFGGAGFEKLFF
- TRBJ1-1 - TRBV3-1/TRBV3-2 TGTGCCAGCAGCCAATCAGCGACCGAAGCTTTCTTT CASSQSATEAFF
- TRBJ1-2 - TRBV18 TGTGCCAGCTCACCAGGCGGGAGTGGTGGCTACACCTTC CASSPGGSGGYTF
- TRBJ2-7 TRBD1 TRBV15 TGTGCCACCAGCGGACAGGGTATTGACGAGCAGTACTTC CATSGQGIDEQYF
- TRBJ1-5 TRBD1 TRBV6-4 TGTGCCAGCAGTCCGTTCTGGGACAGGGTTGTACAGCCCCAGCATTTT CASSPFWDRVVQPQHF
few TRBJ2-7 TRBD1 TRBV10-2 TGCGCCAGCAGCAGGACGGACAGGGTAAGCTACGAGCAGTACTTC CASSRTDRVSYEQYF
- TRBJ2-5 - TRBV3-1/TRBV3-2 TGTGCCAGCAGCCCCCAACAAGAGACCCAGTACTTC CASSPQQETQYF
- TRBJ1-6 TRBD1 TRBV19 TGTGCCAGTAGTATCGGGACAGGGATTTCACCCCTCCACTTT CASSIGTGISPLHF
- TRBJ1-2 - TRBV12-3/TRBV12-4 TGTGCCACCGGGAGGGGGGCATTGGAGGGCTACACCTTC CATGRGALEGYTF
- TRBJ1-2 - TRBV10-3 TGTGCCATCAGTGAGAGTAGTGGCAGGGGCTTCGGCTACACCTTC CAISESSGRGFGYTF
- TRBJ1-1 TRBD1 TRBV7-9 TGTGCCAGCAGTTTAGGGACAGGGGACGTCACTGAAGCTTTCTTT CASSLGTGDVTEAFF
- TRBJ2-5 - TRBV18 TGTGCCAGCTCACCACCTGAGGATCGTGAGACCCAGTACTTC CASSPPEDRETQYF
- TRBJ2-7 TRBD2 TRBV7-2 TGTGCCAGCAGCTTTGGCGGGAGGGTCCTCGAGCAGTACTTC CASSFGGRVLEQYF
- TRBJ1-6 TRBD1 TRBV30 TGTGCCTGGAGCGGGGACAGCCTTATTAATTCACCCCTCCACTTT CAWSGDSLINSPLHF
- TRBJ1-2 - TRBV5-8 TGTGCCAGCAGCTTGGCGGGGGACTATGGCTACACCTTC CASSLAGDYGYTF